These 17 T cell receptor beta chains came from one sample sequenced in a study of Graves' ophthalmopathy and Graves' hyperthyroidism. TCR beta CDR3 regions were amplified from RNA transcripts. HTBI primers were used in a first-round RT-PCR, which preceded a second-round multiplex PCR. TCRdb analysed the multiplex PCR reads with MiXCR anew, one entry per CDR3 protein. The sample holds roughly 400,000 distinct CDR3 sequences, 15% seen once. Sequenced input: peripheral blood. The receptor set was obtained from a woman under 30 with stable Graves' hyperthyroidism.

The rearrangement uses TRBV7-2 and TRBJ1-5; no clear D gene. Looked up from germline, CDR1 is SGHTA and CDR2 is FQGNSA. Deletions cut 5 bases from V and 3 bases from J, with 11 bases between. The length of the CDR3 is 14 residues. The CDR3 DNA reads TGTGCCAGCAGCACCGACGGCCCCAATCAGCCCCAGCATTTT. Its protein is CASSTDGPNQPQHF. Drawing the rest from reference TRBV7-2 and TRBJ1-5, the complete variable domain is GAGVSQSPSNKVTEKGKDVELRCDPISGHTALYWYRQSLGQGLEFLIYFQGNSAPDKSGLPSDRFSAERTGGSVSTLTIQRTQQEDSAVYLCASSTDGPNQPQHFGDGTRLSIL.

This clonotype occurred many times. The chain recombines TRBV2 with TRBJ1-5; TRBD1 agrees at 9 bases. The CDR3 is made up of 15 amino acids. Looked up from germline, CDR1 is SNHLY and CDR2 is FYNNEI. After removal of 6 bases from V and 1 base from J, the junction contained 4 bases not matched to a gene. The chain's CDR3 is CASSHDRGSNQPQHF. DNA of the CDR3: TGTGCCAGCAGCCATGACAGGGGGAGCAATCAGCCCCAGCATTTT.

In its sample, this clonotype was seen many times. The V call is TRBV6-1, the J call TRBJ1-6; 7 positions match TRBD1. This CDR3 is 17 amino acids long. Germline assignment: CDR1 MNHNS and CDR2 SASEGT. Unmatched junction bases numbered 19, after V lost 6 bases and J lost 11 bases. The CDR3 sequence: CASSNILGDSGTAPLHF. Here the CDR3 DNA reads TGTGCCAGCAGCAATATTCTAGGGGACAGTGGCACTGCACCCCTCCACTTT.

This clonotype was picked up many times. The V call is TRBV12-3 or TRBV12-4, the J call TRBJ2-2; D is unresolved. The ends were cut back, 4 bases at V and 3 bases at J, with 9 bases in the middle. The CDR3 has 14 amino acids. The CDR3 is CASSSTSDTGELFF. In nucleotides, the CDR3 is TGTGCCAGCAGTTCAACATCGGACACCGGGGAGCTGTTTTTT.

In its sample, this clonotype was seen many times. The V and J genes are TRBV12-3 or TRBV12-4 and TRBJ2-2; D gene uncertain. This CDR3 is 15 amino acids long. V was trimmed by 5 bases and J by 4 bases, leaving 14 bases between them. CDR3: CASSPRGRSTGELFF. CDR3 coding DNA: TGTGCCAGCAGTCCCCGAGGACGGAGCACCGGGGAGCTGTTTTTT.

This clonotype has at least ten counts. The chain recombines TRBV24-1 with TRBJ2-2, with 8 bases lining up with TRBD1. In germline, CDR1 is KGHDR, CDR2 SFDVKD. The V and J ends lost 4 bases and 4 bases, in that order; junction bases with no gene match: 7. The CDR3 loop spans 16 amino acids. The CDR3: CATSDRTGIGTGELFF. The CDR3 coding sequence is TGTGCCACCAGTGACCGGACAGGGATCGGCACCGGGGAGCTGTTTTTT.

There are many counts of this clonotype. V is TRBV27 and J is TRBJ1-5; a possible D gene is TRBD1 (5 bases). The CDR3 contains 13 residues. Trimming took off 2 bases at V and 9 bases at J, with 11 bases between the two ends. In germline, CDR1 is MNHEY, CDR2 SMNVEV (reference sequence). The CDR3 region is CASSLGQGMPQHF. The CDR3 DNA sequence: TGTGCCAGCAGTTTAGGCCAGGGAATGCCCCAGCATTTT.

The rearrangement uses TRBV19 and TRBJ1-1; D unclear. Germline V gene lookup returns CDR1 LNHDA and CDR2 SQIVND (reference sequence). Trimming left V 6 bases short and J 5 bases short, with 19 bases between. The CDR3 extends over 15 amino acids. CDR3 coding DNA: TGTGCCAGTAGCGCTGACAAGGCCGTGGGGACTGAAGCTTTCTTT. Amino acid sequence: CASSADKAVGTEAFF. The full variable domain, completed using reference TRBV19 and TRBJ1-1, is DGGITQSPKYLFRKEGQNVTLSCEQNLNHDAMYWYRQDPGQGLRLIYYSQIVNDFQKGDIAEGYSVSREKKESFPLTVTSAQKNPTAFYLCASSADKAVGTEAFFGQGTRLTVV.

This clonotype showed up many times. The chain is built from TRBV29-1 and TRBJ2-5; 8 bases fit TRBD1. Trimming at V came to 6 bases and at J to 2 bases, leaving 2 bases not matched to a gene. The CDR3 has 12 residues. CDR1 is SQVTM, CDR2 ANQGSEA, per germline. The CDR3 DNA reads as TGCAGCGTGGGGACAGGTCAAGAGACCCAGTACTTC. Translated, it gives CSVGTGQETQYF. The complete variable domain, with remaining parts taken from reference TRBV29-1 and TRBJ2-5, reads SAVISQKPSRDICQRGTSLTIQCQVDSQVTMMFWYRQQPGQSLTLIATANQGSEATYESGFVIDKFPISRPNLTFSTLTVSNMSPEDSSIYLCSVGTGQETQYFGPGTRLLVL.

This clonotype was picked up a small number of times. The rearrangement links TRBV14 to TRBJ1-2; TRBD1 matches at 7 bases. The V gene's germline CDR1 is SGHDN and CDR2 FVKESK. Trimming cost V 4 bases and J 6 bases; bases outside gene matches: 17. The CDR3 is 17 residues long. In DNA form, the CDR3 reads TGTGCCAGCAGCCCCACTCGCAAGTGGGGGACAGCCCATGGCTACACCTTC. Its translation is CASSPTRKWGTAHGYTF.

This clonotype was counted at least ten times. The genes are TRBV11-2 and TRBJ2-7; D remains ambiguous. CDR3 length: 14 residues. V lost 1 base and J 3 bases, leaving 10 bases between the germline ends. Per germline, CDR1 SGHAT and CDR2 FQNNGV. The CDR3 nucleotides are TGTGCCAGCAGCTTAGTCACCGAAAACTACGAGCAGTACTTC. This translates into CASSLVTENYEQYF.

This clonotype was found many times. The chain carries TRBV11-2 and TRBJ1-2; no definite D call. V was trimmed by 1 base and J by 4 bases, leaving 13 bases between them. Per germline, CDR1 SGHAT and CDR2 FQNNGV. This CDR3 has 15 residues. In DNA, the CDR3 is TGTGCCAGCAGCTTAGGGGAGGGCAGGCTCTATGGCTACACCTTC. Translation: CASSLGEGRLYGYTF.

This clonotype was recorded at least ten times. The chain uses TRBV19 and TRBJ2-7; D might be TRBD1 (6 bases). V lost 1 base and J lost 2, with 12 bases in between. This CDR3 region has 15 residues. The germline CDR1 and CDR2 sequences are LNHDA and SQIVND (reference sequence). The CDR3 region is CASSIGQGRTYEQYF. The CDR3 bases are TGTGCCAGTAGTATAGGGCAGGGGAGAACCTACGAGCAGTACTTC.

In this sample, this clonotype turned up many times. The V and J genes are TRBV12-3 or TRBV12-4 and TRBJ1-5; 7 nucleotides align to TRBD1. The CDR3 runs to 15 residues. V lost 4 bases, J lost 2 bases, and 5 bases stayed unmatched. Here the CDR3 DNA reads TGTGCCAGCAGTTCCAGGGGGTCTGGCAATCAGCCCCAGCATTTT. Translating gives CASSSRGSGNQPQHF.

This clonotype was seen at least ten times. This chain links TRBV15 with TRBJ2-5, with D hard to call. Trimming stripped 0 bases from V and 4 bases from J, with 12 bases between. The CDR3 has 15 amino acids. Germline V gives CDR1 LNHNV, CDR2 YYDKDF (reference sequence). Here the CDR3 DNA reads TGTGCCACCAGCAGAGAAGGCCAGCCCGGAGAGACCCAGTACTTC. Translation: CATSREGQPGETQYF.

At least ten counts were recorded for this clonotype. The chain carries TRBV6-5 and TRBJ1-1, with D possibly matching TRBD1 (6 bases). Germline values: CDR1 MNHEY, CDR2 SVGAGI. There are 14 residues in the CDR3. The ends were cut back, 4 bases at V and 4 bases at J, with 13 bases in the middle. The CDR3 nucleotides read TGTGCCAGCAGTTCGACAGGAGAAGGCACTGAAGCTTTCTTT. Translated: CASSSTGEGTEAFF.

This clonotype was seen ten or more times. The chain employs TRBV12-3 or TRBV12-4 and TRBJ2-2, with a weak D call TRBD2 (5 bases). CDR3 length: 13 amino acids. Trimming removed 9 bases from V and 4 bases from J, with 12 bases in between. CDR3 bases: TGTGCCAGTCGCCGAGGGATCACCGGGGAGCTGTTTTTT. This translates into CASRRGITGELFF.